Listed here are 7 T cell receptor beta chains from one sample, sequenced in a study of OX40 agonist ivuxolimab in advanced cancers. Method: immunoSEQ multiplex PCR; TCRdb's copy keeps in-frame clones and lacks some. The table records tens of thousands of clones, 90% of them present only once. Specimen: CD4+ or CD8+ T cells sorted from blood, collected in a trial of the OX40 agonist ivuxolimab. These receptors were collected from an adult with an advanced solid tumor such as melanoma, head and neck, liver or kidney cancer.

The CDR3 region has the DNA TGTGCCAGCAGCTTGAACACTGAAGCTTTCTTT. It specifies CASSLNTEAFF. V is TRBV5-6 and J is TRBJ1-1; no clear D gene. Germline V gene data show CDR1 as SGHDT and CDR2 as YYEEEE. Trimming left V 1 base short and J 2 bases short, with 0 bases between. This CDR3 has 11 residues. Full variable domain (outside the CDR3, taken from reference TRBV5-6 and TRBJ1-1): DAGVTQSPTHLIKTRGQQVTLRCSPKSGHDTVSWYQQALGQGPQFIFQYYEEEERQRGNFPDRFSGHQFPNYSSELNVNALLLGDSALYLCASSLNTEAFFGQGTRLTVV.

This chain uses TRBV11-1 with TRBJ2-3; 11 positions agree with TRBD2. The trim removed 1 base at V and 1 base at J, leaving 1 base unmatched. This CDR3 has 16 amino acids. The germline V gene encodes CDR1 SGHAT and CDR2 FQDESV (reference sequence). CDR3 nucleotide sequence: TGTGCCAGCAGCTTAGGACTAGCGGGGCGCACAGATACGCAGTATTTT. Protein product: CASSLGLAGRTDTQYF.

This chain links TRBV9 with TRBJ1-4; D possibly corresponds to TRBD1 (5 bases). Germline CDR1 is SGDLS and CDR2 is YYNGEE. This CDR3 comprises 14 residues. V lost 3 bases to trimming and J lost 8 bases, with 14 bases between them. The CDR3 nucleotides are TGTGCCAGCAGCGACGGGACGGCCCTGGAAAAACTGTTTTTT. It codes for CASSDGTALEKLFF.

The rearrangement uses TRBV2 and TRBJ2-6; either TRBD1 or TRBD2 may supply D (5 bases each). In germline, CDR1 is SNHLY, CDR2 FYNNEI. This CDR3 region has 15 residues. V lost 4 bases to trimming and J lost 7 bases, with 14 bases between them. This chain's CDR3 is CASSVGAVGANVLTF. The DNA of the CDR3 is TGTGCCAGCAGTGTCGGGGCAGTAGGAGCCAACGTCCTGACTTTC.

The chain has TRBV7-9 and TRBJ2-1; D is perhaps TRBD2 (6 bases). With 5 bases removed from V and 2 bases from J, the gap between germline ends came to 13 bases. This CDR3 comprises 15 residues. Per germline, CDR1 SEHNR and CDR2 FQNEAQ (reference sequence). CDR3 loop: CASSPRGDTYNEQFF. The DNA for the CDR3 is TGTGCCAGCAGCCCCCGCGGGGATACCTACAATGAGCAGTTCTTC. Full variable domain (outside the CDR3, taken from reference TRBV7-9 and TRBJ2-1): DTGVSQNPRHKITKRGQNVTFRCDPISEHNRLYWYRQTLGQGPEFLTYFQNEAQLEKSRLLSDRFSAERPKGSFSTLEIQRTEQGDSAMYLCASSPRGDTYNEQFFGPGTRLTVL.

The V call is TRBV18, the J call TRBJ1-1; no clear D gene. The CDR3 length is 13 residues. Germline loops: CDR1 KGHSH, CDR2 LQKENI. The ends were cut back, 3 bases at V and 4 bases at J, with 9 bases in the middle. CDR3 sequence: CASSPDVGTEAFF. CDR3 bases: TGTGCCAGCTCACCCGATGTTGGCACTGAAGCTTTCTTT.

The V call is TRBV30, the J call TRBJ2-1; 8 bases line up with TRBD2. V lost 0 bases, J lost 1 base, and 8 bases stayed unmatched. The CDR3 extends over 17 amino acids. The germline gives CDR1 GTSNPN, CDR2 SVGIG (reference sequence). The CDR3 here is CAWSVQGSGNSYNEQFF. As DNA, the CDR3 is TGTGCCTGGAGTGTACAAGGTAGCGGGAATTCCTACAATGAGCAGTTCTTC.